Listed here are 5 T cell receptor beta chains from one sample, sequenced in a study of OX40 agonist ivuxolimab in advanced cancers. Using immunoSEQ multiplex PCR, the repertoire was profiled, and TCRdb retains in-frame clones only, with some absent. The data contain 57,000 or so clones, roughly 89% of them singletons. Sample: CD4+ or CD8+ T cells sorted from blood, taken in a trial of the OX40 agonist ivuxolimab. All receptors come from an adult with an advanced solid tumor such as melanoma, head and neck, liver or kidney cancer.

The chain combines TRBV19 with TRBJ1-1; 9 nucleotides agree with TRBD1. Germline assignment: CDR1 LNHDA and CDR2 SQIVND (reference sequence). The CDR3 is 14 residues long. Trimming cost V 7 bases and J 5 bases; bases outside gene matches: 8. This chain's CDR3 is CASITGTGRTEAFF. The CDR3 DNA follows: TGTGCCAGTATCACCGGGACAGGGCGGACTGAAGCTTTCTTT. The full variable domain, with the rest looked up from reference TRBV19 and TRBJ1-1, is DGGITQSPKYLFRKEGQNVTLSCEQNLNHDAMYWYRQDPGQGLRLIYYSQIVNDFQKGDIAEGYSVSREKKESFPLTVTSAQKNPTAFYLCASITGTGRTEAFFGQGTRLTVV.

The chain employs TRBV11-3 and TRBJ2-1; maybe TRBD1 (6 bases). Trimming removed 1 base from V and 7 bases from J, with 17 bases in between. Germline V gives CDR1 SGHNT, CDR2 YENEEA. There are 16 residues in the CDR3. CDR3 in DNA: TGTGCCAGCAGCTTAGGTAACCGGGACACAGAGAATGAGCAGTTCTTC. Protein product: CASSLGNRDTENEQFF.

This chain links TRBV4-2 with TRBJ2-3; 11 bases are shared with TRBD1. The CDR3 runs to 17 residues. Germline trimming cut 1 base from V and 3 bases from J; bases unmatched to any gene: 6. The germline gives CDR1 LGHNA, CDR2 YNFKEQ. The CDR3 nucleotides read TGTGCCAGCAGCCAAGTTGGACAGGGGGCAGGGACAGATACGCAGTATTTT. The encoded protein is CASSQVGQGAGTDTQYF.

J is TRBJ2-5 and V is TRBV27, with D perhaps matching TRBD2 (7 bases). V was clipped by 6 bases and J by 4 bases, with 18 bases between them. Germline values: CDR1 MNHEY, CDR2 SMNVEV (reference sequence). This CDR3 is 15 amino acids long. The CDR3 protein is CASSARRGGTETQYF. CDR3 DNA: TGTGCCAGCAGCGCTCGGAGGGGGGGCACAGAGACCCAGTACTTC.

The chain employs TRBV7-8 and TRBJ2-7, with D hard to call. This CDR3 is 13 amino acids long. Germline CDR1 reads SGHVS; CDR2 reads FQNEAQ. V was pared by 1 base and J by 4 bases, with 8 bases between. The CDR3 DNA reads TGTGCCAGCAGCTTAGGTCTTGAATACGAGCAGTACTTC. This gives the protein CASSLGLEYEQYF.